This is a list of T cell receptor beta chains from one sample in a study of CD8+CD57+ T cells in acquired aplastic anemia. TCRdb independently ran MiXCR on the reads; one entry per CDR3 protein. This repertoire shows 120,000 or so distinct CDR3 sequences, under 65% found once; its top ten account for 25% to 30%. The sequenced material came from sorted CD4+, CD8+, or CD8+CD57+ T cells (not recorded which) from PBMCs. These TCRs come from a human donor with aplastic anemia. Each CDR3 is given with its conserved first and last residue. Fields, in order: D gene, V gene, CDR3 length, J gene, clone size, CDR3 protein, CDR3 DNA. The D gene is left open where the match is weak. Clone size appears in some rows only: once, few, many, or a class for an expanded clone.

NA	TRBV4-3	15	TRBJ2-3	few	CASSQDRKLLDTQYF	TGCGCCAGCAGCCAAGATCGAAAACTCCTGGATACGCAGTATTTT
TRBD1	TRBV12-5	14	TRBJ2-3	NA	CASGPGQATDTQYF	TGTGCTAGTGGTCCAGGACAGGCCACAGATACGCAGTATTTT
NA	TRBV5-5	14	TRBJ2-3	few	CASNALGAADTQYF	TGTGCCAGCAACGCCCTGGGGGCGGCAGATACGCAGTATTTT
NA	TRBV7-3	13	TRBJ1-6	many	CASSLGGSDPLHF	TGTGCCAGCAGCTTAGGAGGGTCCGATCCCCTCCACTTT
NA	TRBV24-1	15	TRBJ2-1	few	CATSEPSGGNSGQFF	TGTGCCACCAGTGAACCCTCAGGAGGGAACTCGGGACAGTTCTTC
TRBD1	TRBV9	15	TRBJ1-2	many	CASSSTSTGTGGYTF	TGTGCCAGCAGCAGCACCAGTACCGGGACAGGCGGCTACACCTTC
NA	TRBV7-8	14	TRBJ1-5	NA	CASSLGNSNQPQHF	TGTGCCAGCAGCTTAGGGAATAGCAATCAGCCCCAGCATTTT
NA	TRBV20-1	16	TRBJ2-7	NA	CSARGGQIVSSYEQYF	TGCAGTGCTAGAGGTGGACAAATAGTGAGCTCCTACGAGCAGTACTTC
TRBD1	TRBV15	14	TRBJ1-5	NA	CATSTGTVNQPQHF	TGTGCCACAAGCACCGGGACAGTTAATCAGCCCCAGCATTTT
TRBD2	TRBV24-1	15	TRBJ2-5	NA	CATSAAGGPQETQYF	TGTGCCACCAGTGCAGCGGGAGGGCCCCAAGAGACCCAGTACTTC
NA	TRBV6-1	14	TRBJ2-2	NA	CASSEGGESGELFF	TGTGCCAGCAGTGAAGGTGGGGAGAGCGGGGAGCTGTTTTTT
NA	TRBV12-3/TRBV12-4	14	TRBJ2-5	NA	CASSFTGARETQYF	TGTGCCAGCAGTTTTACCGGGGCTAGGGAGACCCAGTACTTC
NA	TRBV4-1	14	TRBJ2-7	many	CASSQEQGNYEQYF	TGCGCCAGCAGCCAAGAGCAGGGTAACTACGAGCAGTACTTC
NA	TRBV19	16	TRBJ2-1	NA	CASSTVFTVSYNVQFF	TGTGCCAGTAGTACCGTTTTTACAGTATCCTACAATGTGCAGTTCTTC
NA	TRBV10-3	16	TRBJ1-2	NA	CAISEFAPGGGDGYTF	TGTGCCATCAGTGAGTTCGCCCCGGGGGGGGGCGATGGCTACACCTTC
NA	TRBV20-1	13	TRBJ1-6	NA	CSAREGGYSPLHF	TGCAGTGCTAGAGAAGGAGGATATTCACCCCTCCACTTT
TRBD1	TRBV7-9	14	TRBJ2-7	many	CASSPGQGIYEQYF	TGTGCCAGCAGCCCGGGACAGGGGATCTACGAGCAGTACTTC
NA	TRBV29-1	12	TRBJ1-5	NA	CSVAGSNQPQHF	TGCAGCGTTGCTGGGAGCAATCAGCCCCAGCATTTT
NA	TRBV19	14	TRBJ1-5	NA	CASSEDNSNQPQHF	TGTGCCAGTAGCGAGGATAACAGCAATCAGCCCCAGCATTTT
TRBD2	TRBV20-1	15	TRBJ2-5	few	CSSTGGLGGRETQYF	TGCAGCTCGACGGGGGGGCTAGGGGGTCGGGAGACCCAGTACTTC
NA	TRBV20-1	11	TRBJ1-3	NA	CSARVGNTIYF	TGCAGTGCTAGAGTGGGGAACACCATATATTTT
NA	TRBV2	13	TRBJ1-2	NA	CASSWTASYGYTF	TGTGCCAGCAGTTGGACGGCGTCATATGGCTACACCTTC
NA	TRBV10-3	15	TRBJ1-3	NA	CAITLDRGSGNTIYF	TGTGCCATCACCTTAGACCGAGGCTCTGGAAACACCATATATTTT
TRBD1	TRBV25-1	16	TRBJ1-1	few	CASSTRDRGGTTEAFF	TGTGCCAGCAGTACCCGGGACAGGGGTGGGACCACTGAAGCTTTCTTT
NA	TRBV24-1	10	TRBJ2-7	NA	CATTAGEQYF	TGTGCCACCACCGCGGGGGAGCAGTACTTC
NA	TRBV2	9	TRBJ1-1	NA	CATGREAFF	TGTGCCACGGGGAGGGAAGCTTTCTTT
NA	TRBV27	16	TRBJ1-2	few	CASSLYPNGGNYGYTF	TGTGCCAGCAGTTTATACCCCAATGGAGGCAACTATGGCTACACCTTC
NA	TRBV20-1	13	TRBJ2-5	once	CSASDYRQETQYF	TGCAGTGCTAGCGACTACAGGCAAGAGACCCAGTACTTC
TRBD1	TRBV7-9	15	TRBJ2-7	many	CASSLMGQGAYEQYF	TGTGCCAGCAGTCTTATGGGACAGGGGGCTTACGAGCAGTACTTC
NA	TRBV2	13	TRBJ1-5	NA	CASSAFRNQPQHF	TGTGCCAGCAGTGCCTTCCGGAATCAGCCCCAGCATTTT
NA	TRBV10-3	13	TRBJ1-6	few	CAISEWGNSPLHF	TGTGCCATCAGTGAGTGGGGGAATTCACCCCTCCACTTT
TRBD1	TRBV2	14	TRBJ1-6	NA	CASRTDRGISPLHF	TGTGCCAGCAGGACGGACAGGGGGATCTCACCCCTCCACTTT
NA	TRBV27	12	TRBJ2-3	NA	CASSTGTDTQYF	TGTGCCAGCAGTACAGGCACAGATACGCAGTATTTT
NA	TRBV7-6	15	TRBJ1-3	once	CASGLERTSGNTIYF	TGTGCCAGCGGTCTCGAACGGACAAGTGGAAACACCATATATTTT
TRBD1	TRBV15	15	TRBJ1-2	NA	CATSRARTGNYGYTF	TGTGCCACCAGCAGGGCGAGGACAGGGAACTATGGCTACACCTTC
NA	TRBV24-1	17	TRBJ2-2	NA	CATSQSPGGRVPGELFF	TGTGCCACCAGCCAATCCCCCGGGGGCCGGGTTCCCGGGGAGCTGTTTTTT
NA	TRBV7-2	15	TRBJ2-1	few	CASSTTASSYNEQFF	TGTGCCAGCAGCACGACGGCAAGCTCCTACAATGAGCAGTTCTTC
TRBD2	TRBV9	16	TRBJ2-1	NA	CASSDRTSKVSNEQFF	TGTGCCAGCAGCGACCGGACTAGCAAGGTCAGCAATGAGCAGTTCTTC
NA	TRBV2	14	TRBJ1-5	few	CASSPRTGNQPQHF	TGTGCCAGCAGCCCCCGCACAGGGAATCAGCCCCAGCATTTT
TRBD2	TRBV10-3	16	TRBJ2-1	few	CAIKGTSGRSYNEQFF	TGTGCCATCAAAGGGACTAGCGGGAGGTCCTACAATGAGCAGTTCTTC
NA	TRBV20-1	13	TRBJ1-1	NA	CSALLSQNTEAFF	TGCAGTGCCCTACTATCACAGAACACTGAAGCTTTCTTT
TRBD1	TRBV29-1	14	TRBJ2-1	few	CSGPSAGGGDEQFF	TGCAGCGGCCCCTCAGCAGGGGGTGGTGATGAGCAGTTCTTC
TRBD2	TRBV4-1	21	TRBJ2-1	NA	CASSQAGGLAGEGTSYNEQFF	TGCGCCAGCAGCCAAGCCGGGGGACTAGCGGGAGAGGGGACCTCCTACAATGAGCAGTTCTTC
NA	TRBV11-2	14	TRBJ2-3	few	CASSSYRDTDTQYF	TGTGCCAGCAGCTCTTACAGGGACACAGATACGCAGTATTTT
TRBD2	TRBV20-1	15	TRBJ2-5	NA	CSARGLAGGRETQYF	TGCAGTGCTAGAGGACTAGCGGGGGGGCGGGAGACCCAGTACTTC
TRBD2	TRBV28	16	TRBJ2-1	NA	CASSLAGTSGYNEQFF	TGTGCCAGCAGTTTAGCCGGGACTAGCGGTTACAATGAGCAGTTCTTC
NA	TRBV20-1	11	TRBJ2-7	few	CSASPEYEQYF	TGCAGTGCTAGCCCGGAGTACGAGCAGTACTTC
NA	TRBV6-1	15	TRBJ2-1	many	CASRDGGSGVNEQFF	TGTGCCAGCCGCGATGGGGGGTCTGGGGTCAATGAGCAGTTCTTC
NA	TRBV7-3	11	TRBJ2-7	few	CASSSSFEQYF	TGTGCCAGCAGCTCTTCTTTCGAGCAGTACTTC
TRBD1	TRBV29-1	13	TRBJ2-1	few	CSHRGQGLNEQFF	TGCAGCCACCGGGGACAGGGACTCAATGAGCAGTTCTTC
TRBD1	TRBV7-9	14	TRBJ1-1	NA	CASSLAGQHTEASF	TGTGCCAGCAGCTTAGCGGGACAGCACACTGAAGCTTCCTTT
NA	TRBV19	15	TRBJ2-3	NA	CAISEFGLGTDTQYF	TGTGCCATTAGCGAATTTGGGCTAGGGACAGATACGCAGTATTTT
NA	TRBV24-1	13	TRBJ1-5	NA	CATSDHPNQPQHF	TGTGCCACCAGTGATCACCCAAATCAGCCCCAGCATTTT
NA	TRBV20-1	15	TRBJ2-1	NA	CSARDEARTRFEQFF	TGCAGTGCTAGAGATGAGGCGCGGACTCGATTTGAGCAGTTCTTC
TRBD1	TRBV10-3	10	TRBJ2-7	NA	CAIRTGTGDF	TGTGCCATCAGGACCGGGACAGGGGATTTC
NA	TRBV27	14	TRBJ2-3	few	CASSPYRDTDTQYF	TGTGCCAGCAGTCCATACAGGGACACAGATACGCAGTATTTT
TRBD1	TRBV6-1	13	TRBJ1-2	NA	CASSGDRVMGYTF	TGTGCCAGCTCGGGAGACAGGGTCATGGGCTACACCTTC
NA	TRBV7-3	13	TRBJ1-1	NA	CASSLGLDTEAFF	TGTGCCAGCAGCTTAGGCTTAGACACTGAAGCTTTCTTT
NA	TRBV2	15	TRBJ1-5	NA	CASRGIAYSNQPQHF	TGTGCCAGCAGAGGAATAGCCTATAGCAATCAGCCCCAGCATTTT